The 2 T cell receptor beta chains given below trace back to one sample, sequenced in a study of spatial heterogeneity in lung cancer. TCRdb independently ran MiXCR on the 5' RACE reads; one entry per CDR3 protein. The table includes under 150,000 distinct CDR3 sequences, about 10% detected once. Time point defined: blood at routine non-recurrence follow-up after resection. Sequenced here: PBMCs, sampled at follow-up. The receptors originated from a female donor with early-stage non-small cell lung cancer.

This clonotype was seen only a few times. The chain is built from TRBV7-9 and TRBJ1-6; a possible D gene is TRBD1 (5 bases). The V gene's germline CDR1 is SEHNR and CDR2 FQNEAQ (reference sequence). V lost 3 bases to trimming and J lost 6 bases, with 9 bases between them. The CDR3 sequence is 14 residues long. The chain's CDR3 is CASSLDGGNSPLHF. CDR3 DNA: TGTGCCAGCAGCTTGGACGGGGGTAATTCACCCCTCCACTTT. The full variable domain, rest sourced from reference TRBV7-9 and TRBJ1-6, is DTGVSQNPRHKITKRGQNVTFRCDPISEHNRLYWYRQTLGQGPEFLTYFQNEAQLEKSRLLSDRFSAERPKGSFSTLEIQRTEQGDSAMYLCASSLDGGNSPLHFGNGTRLTVT.

This chain connects TRBV10-3 to TRBJ1-5; 9 bases fit TRBD1. The V segment lost 5 bases and the J segment 5 bases; nucleotides outside the gene matches: 4. CDR3 size: 14 residues. The germline V gene encodes CDR1 ENHRY and CDR2 SYGVKD. Here the CDR3 reads CAISKTGGDQPQHF. The DNA of the CDR3 is TGTGCCATCAGTAAGACAGGGGGAGATCAGCCCCAGCATTTT.